This T cell receptor beta chain was recovered during a study of CD8+ T cells in alopecia areata. About the study: Severity in treated patients was scored by percentage of scalp area affected.

The CDR3 is made up of 11 amino acids. The germline CDR1 and CDR2 sequences are SQVTM and ANQGSEA. Trimming removed 6 bases at V and 8 bases at J, with 11 bases between. Study-wide points: Higher clonality and more expanded CD8+ clones appeared in lesional than normal scalp. Persistence in scalp and blood during tofacitinib was observed for many expanded lesional clones.

The treatment: oral pan-JAK inhibitor, 5-10 mg twice daily. This clone was picked up a small number of times. Its antigen remains unknown. The sequencing template was cDNA reverse transcribed from extracted RNA. Sequenced by immunoSEQ multiplex PCR; TCRdb stores in-frame clones only, minus some. The data show some 80,000 clones, approximately 64% seen once. The sample was CD8+ T cells sorted from blood, taken at week 24, from a patient treated with tofacitinib. The V gene is TRBV29-1, the J gene TRBJ2-1; weak D call: TRBD2 (5 bases). The receptor's source is a human donor with alopecia areata. CDR3 in amino acids: CSVRAPDEQFF. CDR3 sequence (DNA): TGCAGCGTGCGGGCCCCGGATGAGCAGTTCTTC.